These 19 T cell receptor beta chains share one sample of origin, sequenced in a study of T cells in Graves' hyperthyroidism and ophthalmopathy. The CDR3 regions of TCR beta were amplified from RNA transcripts. Researchers ran a first-round RT-PCR on the TCR CDR3 using the HTBI primer set. TCRdb processed the multiplex PCR reads anew with MiXCR; each CDR3 protein has one entry. The top ten clones hold about 67% of a sample with some 150,000 distinct CDR3 sequences, 22% of them seen once. The sequenced sample consisted of blood. The receptors come from a woman in her forties or fifties with Graves' hyperthyroidism that later progressed to Graves' ophthalmopathy.

This clonotype came up once. This chain uses TRBV11-2 with TRBJ1-2; the D is unclear. The length of the CDR3 is 12 residues. V was pared by 2 bases and J by 5 bases, with 6 bases between. Germline V gene sequence: CDR1 SGHAT, CDR2 FQNNGV. CDR3 protein: CASSLTSYGYTF. The CDR3 coding sequence is TGTGCCAGCAGCTTAACCTCTTATGGCTACACCTTC.

This clonotype was counted a few times. The CDR3, as DNA: TGTGCCACCAGCAGTGCCGGGACTAGAAACATCGGTACGCAGTATTTT. Protein product: CATSSAGTRNIGTQYF. The chain employs TRBV15 and TRBJ2-3; TRBD2 matches at 8 bases. Losses at the gene ends were 3 bases for V and 8 bases for J; bases not matched to a gene: 13. The CDR3 consists of 16 residues. CDR1 and CDR2 (germline): LNHNV, YYDKDF (reference sequence).

In its sample, this clonotype was seen a few times. The V gene is TRBV20-1, the J gene TRBJ2-1, with a possible D match to TRBD2 (6 bases). This CDR3 region has 11 residues. Germline assignment: CDR1 DFQATT and CDR2 SNEGSKA (reference sequence). The germline V and J ends were trimmed by 3 bases and 13 bases, with 13 bases remaining between them. The DNA for the CDR3 is TGCAGTGCTAGTGGGTCGGGAGTCCAGTTCTTC. Translation: CSASGSGVQFF.

Details on this clonotype: This may stem from a read error, because a much larger clone lies one nucleotide away. The rearrangement links TRBV11-2 to TRBJ2-2; possibly TRBD2 for D (5 bases). Germline CDR1 and CDR2: SGHAT and FQNNGV. The CDR3 is 15 residues long. Deletions cut 5 bases from V and 0 bases from J, with 10 bases between. This CDR3 is CASSEGNANTGELFF. CDR3 nucleotide sequence: TGTGCCAGCAGCGAGGGTAACGCGAACACCGGGGAGCTGTTTTTT.

This clonotype has at least ten counts. A much larger clone lies one base from this, so it may be a read error. J is TRBJ2-1 and V is TRBV5-6, with 7 positions matching TRBD1. This CDR3 has 12 amino acids. V was pared by 4 bases and J by 6 bases, with 1 base of the junction left unmatched. In germline, CDR1 is SGHDT, CDR2 YYEEEE. CDR3 sequence (DNA): TGTGCCAGCAGCGCAGGGGGCAATGAGCAGTTCTTC. It encodes CASSAGGNEQFF.

This clonotype was detected many times. The J gene is TRBJ1-5, the V gene TRBV20-1, with D possibly being TRBD1 (6 bases). Per the germline V gene, CDR1 is DFQATT and CDR2 is SNEGSKA (reference sequence). V was cut by 3 bases and J by 3 bases, with 12 bases left in between. The CDR3 is made up of 14 amino acids. CDR3 DNA: TGCAGTGCTAGCGCAACAGGGCCCAATCAGCCCCAGCATTTT. This translates into CSASATGPNQPQHF.

The chain uses TRBV6-9 and TRBJ2-2; TRBD2 aligns across 9 bases. Germline V gives CDR1 MNHGY, CDR2 SVAAGI. CDR3 length: 20 amino acids. V shed 3 bases and J 4 bases; nucleotides not matched to a gene: 18. The CDR3 loop reads CASSYRVRVLAGLLTGELFF. The CDR3, as DNA: TGTGCCAGCAGTTACAGGGTTCGGGTGCTAGCGGGACTACTCACCGGGGAGCTGTTTTTT.

This clonotype occurred many times. This chain links TRBV11-2 with TRBJ2-3; TRBD2 agrees at 8 bases. The trim removed 5 bases at V and 0 bases at J, leaving 13 bases unmatched. This CDR3 is 18 amino acids long. CDR1 and CDR2 from the germline V gene are SGHAT and FQNNGV. The CDR3 sequence: CASSKRRGLAGSTDTQYF. The CDR3 bases are TGTGCCAGCAGCAAACGCCGGGGGTTAGCGGGAAGCACAGATACGCAGTATTTT.

In this sample, this clonotype turned up once. The CDR3 here is CAWRAPSGKTEAFF. The DNA for the CDR3 is TGTGCCTGGAGGGCCCCCTCGGGGAAGACTGAAGCTTTCTTT. The chain is built from TRBV30 and TRBJ1-1; D is unresolved. With 3 bases removed from V and 5 bases from J, the gap between germline ends came to 16 bases. The CDR3 contains 14 residues. The V gene's germline CDR1 is GTSNPN and CDR2 SVGIG (reference sequence).

CDR3 sequence reads: CASSQGQRLGHTQYF. CDR3 nucleotide sequence: TGTGCCAGCAGCCAAGGGCAAAGACTCGGGCATACGCAGTATTTT. The V call is TRBV4-2, the J call TRBJ2-3, with D hard to call. This CDR3 contains 15 residues. V was cut by 1 base and J by 7 bases, with 15 bases left in between. Germline lookup yields CDR1 LGHNA and CDR2 YNFKEQ.

This clonotype showed up many times. The V gene is TRBV6-5, the J gene TRBJ1-5; 7 bases fit TRBD1. Trimming cost V 0 bases and J 6 bases; bases outside gene matches: 8. The CDR3 loop spans 16 amino acids. The germline gives CDR1 MNHEY, CDR2 SVGAGI. The CDR3 here is CASSYSKFSGGQPQHF. DNA of the CDR3: TGTGCCAGCAGTTACTCGAAGTTTTCAGGGGGTCAGCCCCAGCATTTT.

This clonotype was observed many times. This rearrangement joins TRBV18 to TRBJ1-1; D may be TRBD1 (5 bases). Germline CDR1 KGHSH, CDR2 LQKENI. With 2 bases removed from V and 7 bases from J, the gap between germline ends came to 14 bases. There are 14 residues in the CDR3. The CDR3 bases are TGTGCCAGCTCACCAAGGGGTCTAGGACTTGAAGCTTTCTTT. Protein product: CASSPRGLGLEAFF. Based on the CDR3 plus reference TRBV18 and TRBJ1-1, the full variable domain is NAGVMQNPRHLVRRRGQEARLRCSPMKGHSHVYWYRQLPEEGLKFMVYLQKENIIDESGMPKERFSAEFPKEGPSILRIQQVVRGDSAAYFCASSPRGLGLEAFFGQGTRLTVV.

This clonotype was observed at least ten times. V is TRBV10-3 and J is TRBJ2-7; perhaps D is TRBD1 or TRBD2 (5 bases each). CDR3 length: 12 amino acids. CDR1 and CDR2 (germline): ENHRY, SYGVKD. The V end lost 8 bases, the J end lost 6 bases, and 14 bases lay between the germline ends. The CDR3: CAISAGTREQYF. CDR3 bases: TGTGCCATCTCGGCAGGGACGCGCGAGCAGTACTTC.

This clonotype was seen repeatedly, ten times or more. The chain carries TRBV11-2 and TRBJ2-7, with 7 nucleotides matching TRBD2. This CDR3 is built from 16 residues. Germline V lookup: CDR1 SGHAT, CDR2 FQNNGV. V was pared by 4 bases and J by 3 bases, with 12 bases of the junction left unmatched. The CDR3 nucleotides read TGTGCCAGCAGCTCTCAGGGAGGGGTGGGCTTCTACGAGCAGTACTTC. It specifies CASSSQGGVGFYEQYF.

The rearrangement links TRBV29-1 to TRBJ1-2, with 10 bases aligning to TRBD1. This CDR3 has 12 amino acids. J lost 4 bases, V lost 6 bases, and 2 bases had no gene match. The germline gives CDR1 SQVTM, CDR2 ANQGSEA. CDR3 in DNA: TGCAGCGTCGACAGGGGGCCCTATGGCTACACCTTC. Translating it yields CSVDRGPYGYTF.

This clonotype was seen at least ten times. This chain joins TRBV18 and TRBJ1-5; D is perhaps TRBD1 (6 bases). This CDR3 region has 15 residues. In germline, CDR1 is KGHSH, CDR2 LQKENI. V was clipped by 2 bases and J by 11 bases, with 19 bases between them. The CDR3 here is CASSPGQSHEGAQHF. CDR3 DNA: TGTGCCAGCTCACCAGGACAGAGCCACGAAGGAGCCCAGCATTTT.

This clonotype was counted only a few times. The rearrangement uses TRBV18 and TRBJ2-5; D not resolved. Germline CDR1 reads KGHSH; CDR2 reads LQKENI. The CDR3 runs 15 residues. Trimming removed 0 bases at V and 7 bases at J, with 15 bases between. CDR3 nucleotide sequence: TGTGCCAGCTCACCACCGTTGGCCGGGTTGGGGACCCAGTACTTC. Protein product: CASSPPLAGLGTQYF.

The gene calls are TRBV4-1 and TRBJ2-1; the D call may be TRBD1 or TRBD2 (6 bases each). V gave up 0 bases and J gave up 6 bases, with 15 bases separating them. The CDR3 totals 16 residues. Germline lookup yields CDR1 MGHRA and CDR2 YSYEKL. CDR3 amino acids: CASSQEGGRRVNEQFF. The CDR3 bases are TGCGCCAGCAGCCAAGAAGGGGGTAGGAGGGTCAATGAGCAGTTCTTC.

The chain carries TRBV5-8 and TRBJ2-3, with 8 positions matching TRBD2. From germline, CDR1 is SGHTS and CDR2 YDEGEE. This CDR3 is built from 16 residues. Trimming cost V 2 bases and J 0 bases; bases outside gene matches: 5. CDR3 loop: CASSFGSGESTDTQYF. CDR3 bases: TGTGCCAGCAGCTTTGGTAGCGGGGAAAGCACAGATACGCAGTATTTT.